These T cell receptor beta chains were read from a single sample in a study of OX40 agonist ivuxolimab in advanced cancers. The table came from immunoSEQ multiplex PCR; TCRdb's copy has only in-frame clones and leaves some out. The profile shows about 76,000 clones, around 86% of them singletons. The material was CD4+ or CD8+ T cells sorted from blood, obtained in a trial of the OX40 agonist ivuxolimab. The receptor source for this set is an adult with an advanced solid tumor such as melanoma, head and neck, liver or kidney cancer. The CDR3 runs from the conserved cysteine through the conserved F or W. Fields, in order: D gene, J gene, V gene, clone size, CDR3 DNA, CDR3 protein. A D gene is named only where the DNA matches it firmly. Not every row has a clone size; where given, it reads once, few, many or a size class.

NA | TRBJ1-1 | TRBV7-2 | NA | TGTGCCAGCAGCTTCCGGGCGGATTTGGCTGAAGCTTTCTTT | CASSFRADLAEAFF
NA | TRBJ2-7 | TRBV7-3 | NA | TGTGCCAGCAGCTTACTGCCGGGGAACTCCTACGAGCAGTACTTC | CASSLLPGNSYEQYF
NA | TRBJ2-3 | TRBV11-2 | NA | TGTGCCAGCAGCTTAAGGGGGGGCGCAGATACGCAGTATTTT | CASSLRGGADTQYF
TRBD1 | TRBJ2-5 | TRBV5-1 | NA | TGCGCCAGCAGCAAGGGACAGGAACAAGAGACCCAGTACTTC | CASSKGQEQETQYF
NA | TRBJ2-3 | TRBV7-2 | once | TGTGCCAGCAGCTTATACGGAGATACGCAGTATTTT | CASSLYGDTQYF
TRBD2 | TRBJ2-3 | TRBV7-2 | NA | TGTGCCAGCAGCTTAGTGGCAGGCGGGGGAGATACGCAGTATTTT | CASSLVAGGGDTQYF
TRBD2 | TRBJ2-1 | TRBV5-1 | NA | TGCGCCAGCAGGCACGGACTAGCGGGGCTGGCTGCCTACAATGAGCAGTTCTTC | CASRHGLAGLAAYNEQFF
NA | TRBJ2-4 | TRBV12-1 | NA | TGTGCCAGCAGCTTTTTCAGAAGGCTTGAGTACTTC | CASSFFRRLEYF
NA | TRBJ1-3 | TRBV5-6 | NA | TGTGCCAGCAGCCCCATACGGGGAAACACCATATATTTT | CASSPIRGNTIYF
NA | TRBJ2-2 | TRBV7-6 | NA | TGTGCCAGCAGCCCCAGAAACGTAGTCACCGGGGAGCTGTTTTTT | CASSPRNVVTGELFF
TRBD2 | TRBJ2-3 | TRBV7-3 | once | TGTGCCAGCAGCTCGGGACTAGCGAGAACAGATACGCAGTATTTT | CASSSGLARTDTQYF
NA | TRBJ2-4 | TRBV7-6 | NA | TGTGCCAGCTCCCTGGGGGACGGGGAGCGCTTTACCAAAAACATTCAGTACTTC | CASSLGDGERFTKNIQYF
NA | TRBJ1-2 | TRBV18 | large | TGTGCCAGCTCACCACTGGGCTCGGGGTCCCAAAGTGGCTACACCTTC | CASSPLGSGSQSGYTF
NA | TRBJ2-4 | TRBV5-6 | NA | TGTGCCAGCAGCTACGGGGGAGCCAAAAACATTCAGTACTTC | CASSYGGAKNIQYF
NA | TRBJ1-2 | TRBV5-6 | NA | TGTGCCAGCAGCTTAGGTAGACAGGAAGTCGGCTATGGCTACACCTTC | CASSLGRQEVGYGYTF
NA | TRBJ2-1 | TRBV6-1 | NA | TGTGCCAGCAGTGGGACTCGTGAGCAGTTCTTC | CASSGTREQFF
TRBD1 | TRBJ2-7 | TRBV7-9 | NA | TGTGCCAGCAGCCCCCGCAGAACGACGGGACAGGGGGCCGACGAGCAGTACTTC | CASSPRRTTGQGADEQYF
NA | TRBJ1-4 | TRBV30 | NA | TGTGCCTGGAGTACAGGGTTTGGAAAACTGTTTTTT | CAWSTGFGKLFF
NA | TRBJ2-5 | TRBV5-1 | NA | TGCGCCAGCAGCTTTTTGAAAGGCCAAGAGACCCAGTACTTC | CASSFLKGQETQYF